A selection of T cell receptor beta chains follows, all from one sample in a study of cytomegalovirus exposure and HLA in healthy donors. Some clones are missing from TCRdb's copy, which holds only in-frame ones; the method was immunoSEQ multiplex PCR. The table shows 120,000 or so clones, with 80% occurring only once. The sequenced sample consisted of PBMCs. The receptors stem from a man younger than 40 in good health and CMV-seropositive. Each CDR3 is given with its conserved first and last residue. The D gene is left open where the match is weak. Clone size, where shown, is once, few, many, or a class for clones that have expanded.

v_gene: TRBV27
abundance: -
d_gene: TRBD2
j_gene: TRBJ2-1
CDR3nt: TGTGCCAGCAGACAAGGACTAGCGGGGGGTAATGAGCAGTTCTTC
CDR3aa: CASRQGLAGGNEQFF

v_gene: TRBV2
abundance: -
d_gene: -
j_gene: TRBJ2-3
CDR3nt: TGTGCCAGCAGTGAAGCGCGAACGACAGATACGCAGTATTTT
CDR3aa: CASSEARTTDTQYF

v_gene: TRBV10-2
abundance: -
d_gene: TRBD2
j_gene: TRBJ2-1
CDR3nt: TGCGCCAGCCGGACTAGCGGTTCCCGCTACAATGAGCAGTTCTTC
CDR3aa: CASRTSGSRYNEQFF

v_gene: TRBV30
abundance: -
d_gene: -
j_gene: TRBJ2-7
CDR3nt: TGTGCCTGTGGAGGGAGCTCCTACGAGCAGTACTTC
CDR3aa: CACGGSSYEQYF

v_gene: TRBV6-5
abundance: -
d_gene: -
j_gene: TRBJ1-6
CDR3nt: TGTGCCAGCAGTTACTCCCGACAGGATAATTCACCCCTCCACTTT
CDR3aa: CASSYSRQDNSPLHF

v_gene: TRBV27
abundance: -
d_gene: TRBD2
j_gene: TRBJ2-6
CDR3nt: TGTGCCAGCAGTTCCCCGGGGAGGGCTGCTGGGGCCAACGTCCTGACTTTC
CDR3aa: CASSSPGRAAGANVLTF

v_gene: TRBV4-2
abundance: -
d_gene: -
j_gene: TRBJ2-2
CDR3nt: TGTGCCAGCAGCCAAGATCTGAGGTTCAGCGTCGGGGAGCTGTTTTTT
CDR3aa: CASSQDLRFSVGELFF

v_gene: TRBV12-5
abundance: -
d_gene: -
j_gene: TRBJ2-5
CDR3nt: TGTGCTAGTGGTTTGGTACATGGGACCCAGTACTTC
CDR3aa: CASGLVHGTQYF

v_gene: TRBV5-6
abundance: few
d_gene: -
j_gene: TRBJ1-1
CDR3nt: TGTGCCAGCAGCTTGGAGGGATCGGGAACTGAAGCTTTCTTT
CDR3aa: CASSLEGSGTEAFF

v_gene: TRBV19
abundance: -
d_gene: TRBD2
j_gene: TRBJ2-7
CDR3nt: TGTGCCAGTAGTATTCGGGGGGGTCCTGCAGAAACCTACGAGCAGTACTTC
CDR3aa: CASSIRGGPAETYEQYF

v_gene: TRBV27
abundance: -
d_gene: -
j_gene: TRBJ1-3
CDR3nt: TGTGCCAGCAGTCTCCTCAGTGGCGGCCCTAACCCCGGAAACACCATATATTTT
CDR3aa: CASSLLSGGPNPGNTIYF

v_gene: TRBV2
abundance: -
d_gene: TRBD1
j_gene: TRBJ2-7
CDR3nt: TGTGCCAGCAGTGTGCGGGACAGGACCTACGAGCAGTACTTC
CDR3aa: CASSVRDRTYEQYF

v_gene: TRBV29-1
abundance: -
d_gene: TRBD2
j_gene: TRBJ2-7
CDR3nt: TGCAGCGCCTTCACCGAGACCCTGGGAGGGGAGCAGTACTTC
CDR3aa: CSAFTETLGGEQYF

v_gene: TRBV6-1
abundance: few
d_gene: -
j_gene: TRBJ2-1
CDR3nt: TGTGCCAGCAGTGAAGGCGGGCCAGGGGGGTACAATGAGCAGTTCTTC
CDR3aa: CASSEGGPGGYNEQFF

v_gene: TRBV14
abundance: -
d_gene: TRBD1
j_gene: TRBJ1-4
CDR3nt: TGTGCCAGCAGCCTCGGGACAGGTCGCATGGATGAAAAACTGTTTTTT
CDR3aa: CASSLGTGRMDEKLFF

v_gene: TRBV19
abundance: few
d_gene: TRBD1
j_gene: TRBJ1-2
CDR3nt: TGTGCCAGTAGTATAGCTGGGACAGGGGGCGGCTACACCTTC
CDR3aa: CASSIAGTGGGYTF

v_gene: TRBV2
abundance: -
d_gene: TRBD1
j_gene: TRBJ1-5
CDR3nt: TGTGCCAGCAGTGTTCAGGGGGACAATCAGCCCCAGCATTTT
CDR3aa: CASSVQGDNQPQHF

v_gene: TRBV6-6
abundance: -
d_gene: -
j_gene: TRBJ1-5
CDR3nt: TGTGCCAGCAGTTCCCGACGGGATAACAATCAGCCCCAGCATTTT
CDR3aa: CASSSRRDNNQPQHF

v_gene: TRBV7-8
abundance: -
d_gene: TRBD2
j_gene: TRBJ2-2
CDR3nt: TGTGCCAGCAGCCTCCAGACAGCGGGGGGACACACCGGGGAGCTGTTTTTT
CDR3aa: CASSLQTAGGHTGELFF

v_gene: TRBV30
abundance: -
d_gene: TRBD2
j_gene: TRBJ2-7
CDR3nt: TGTGCCTACGGACTAGTAGCCCACGAGCAGTACTTC
CDR3aa: CAYGLVAHEQYF